The clone carrying this T cell receptor (beta chain) was observed many times. Its cognate antigen is unknown. The sample originates from a study of T cells in Graves' hyperthyroidism and ophthalmopathy. Findings and limits, study-wide: Blood held most thyroid clonotypes expanded above 0.001 frequency.

The CDR3 sequence is 17 residues long. Germline V gene data show CDR1 as DFQATT and CDR2 as SNEGSKA (reference sequence). J was trimmed by 3 bases and V by 1 base; bases with no gene match: 8. Hyperthyroidism was newly diagnosed in patients aged 18 to 65 (duration under 2 months). The TCR beta CDR3 regions underwent amplification using RNA transcripts as the source. The HTBI primer set served for first-round RT-PCR of the TCR CDR3. TCRdb reprocessed the multiplex PCR reads via MiXCR and lists one record per CDR3 protein. The repertoire holds approximately 400,000 distinct CDR3 sequences, with 15% to 19% as singletons.

The V and J genes are TRBV20-1 and TRBJ2-2; TRBD2 matches 10 bases. Sequenced: blood. The receptor was isolated from a young woman with Graves' hyperthyroidism. The CDR3 sequence: CSARALSGGEYTGELFF. In DNA, the CDR3 is TGCAGTGCTAGAGCCCTAAGCGGGGGGGAGTACACCGGGGAGCTGTTTTTT.